The TCR beta chain under discussion was sequenced for a study of CD4 T cells in relation to SARS-CoV-2 and coronaviruses. Study summary: Controls used an HIV-1 Nef peptide pool or no peptide.

Some clones are missing from TCRdb's copy, which holds only in-frame ones; the method was immunoSEQ multiplex PCR. The data contain 25,000 to 30,000 clones, about 70% of them seen just once; the ten biggest clones take up 16%. CDR1 and CDR2 (germline): ENHRY, SYGVKD. The CDR3 runs 16 residues. J lost 3 bases, V lost 4 bases, and 9 bases had no gene match. Worth noting for this clone: Its antigen is as yet unknown.

Before the COVID-19 pandemic, during about 2011-2019, CD4+ T cells were taken from unexposed donors. After roughly 9 days of culture, CD4+ T cells were isolated. The clonotype originates from a human donor in good health. The chain carries TRBV10-3 and TRBJ2-3; 8 bases map to TRBD2. The sample consisted of CD4+ T cells from PBMCs, cultured in vitro. CDR3 loop: CAISVAGGQGTDTQYF. The CDR3 DNA is TGTGCCATCAGTGTGGCGGGGGGCCAGGGGACAGATACGCAGTATTTT.